These 12 T cell receptor beta chains share one sample of origin, sequenced in a study of blood T cell repertoires in COVID-19 (dated by TCRdb to about 2020). Library construction relied on the immunoSEQ multiplex PCR assay. The table comes from immuneACCESS by way of TCRdb, which keeps in-frame sequences with V and J called. Part of the clones is missing from these tables; in studies checked, under half for an unresolved V gene and the rest for unknown reasons. In this sample the table shows approximately 170,000 clones, about 87% of which occur a single time. Jointly, the top ten make up 20% to 30% of the sample. The specimen sequenced was peripheral blood. Source of these receptors: a man aged 55 to 70 with acute or convalescent COVID-19.

The chain uses TRBV10-1 and TRBJ1-5; D is undetermined. The CDR3 contains 14 residues. CDR1 is WNHNN, CDR2 SYGVQD, per germline (reference sequence). V was pared by 6 bases and J by 0 bases, with 9 bases between. The CDR3 here is CASRAWYSNQPQHF. In nucleotides, the CDR3 is TGCGCCAGCAGAGCGTGGTATAGCAATCAGCCCCAGCATTTT.

In its sample, this clone was seen once. The chain has TRBV27 and TRBJ1-5; D uncertain. From germline, CDR1 is MNHEY and CDR2 SMNVEV (reference sequence). This CDR3 contains 14 residues. Trimming took 5 bases from V and 6 from J, leaving 14 bases between them. The CDR3 region is CASSPQRVGQPQHF. The CDR3 nucleotides are TGTGCCAGCAGTCCCCAGAGGGTGGGTCAGCCCCAGCATTTT.

CDR3 residues: CASSIRPGVDEQYF. CDR3 in DNA: TGTGCCAGTAGTATACGGCCAGGGGTCGACGAGCAGTACTTC. The gene calls are TRBV19 and TRBJ2-7; D is perhaps TRBD1 (6 bases). The CDR3 sequence is 14 residues long. Trimming took 2 bases from V and 5 from J, leaving 13 bases between them. CDR1 is LNHDA and CDR2 is SQIVND in the germline V gene (reference sequence).

The chain combines TRBV11-2 with TRBJ1-6; D perhaps matches TRBD1 (5 bases). Trimming took off 3 bases at V and 6 bases at J, with 12 bases between the two ends. Germline values: CDR1 SGHAT, CDR2 FQNNGV. The CDR3 extends over 15 amino acids. Here the CDR3 reads CASSFPAGPNSPLHF. In nucleotides, the CDR3 is TGTGCCAGCAGCTTCCCGGCGGGACCTAATTCACCCCTCCACTTT.

The chain joins TRBV5-1 to TRBJ2-5; D is perhaps TRBD2 (6 bases). Germline V gene data show CDR1 as SGHRS and CDR2 as YFSETQ. The length of the CDR3 is 15 residues. The V end lost 8 bases, the J end lost 0 bases, and 17 bases lay between the germline ends. CDR3 bases: TGCGCCAGACGGGGACCCCTAGCGCACCAAGAGACCCAGTACTTC. Protein: CARRGPLAHQETQYF.

This chain connects TRBV3-1 (or the pseudogene TRBV3-2) to TRBJ2-7; 14 bases are a match to TRBD2. The germline CDR1 and CDR2 sequences are LGHDT and YNNKEL (reference sequence). The CDR3 is 18 residues long. V gave up 3 bases and J gave up 0 bases; unmatched junction bases: 7. CDR3 loop: CASSHTGTSGGYSYEQYF. The DNA of the CDR3 is TGTGCCAGCAGCCACACCGGGACTAGCGGGGGATACTCCTACGAGCAGTACTTC.

CDR3 loop: CASSLLKSDTQYF. In DNA form, the CDR3 reads TGTGCCAGCAGTTTACTAAAGTCAGATACGCAGTATTTT. The chain carries TRBV6-5 and TRBJ2-3; no reliable D call. Germline-derived CDR1 and CDR2 are MNHEY and SVGAGI. CDR3 length: 13 amino acids. V was shortened by 4 bases and J by 4 bases, with 9 bases between the two germline ends.

The chain joins TRBV4-3 to TRBJ1-6; D is perhaps TRBD1 (5 bases). This CDR3 contains 16 residues. The V gene lost 1 base and the J gene lost 9 bases, with 16 bases spanning the gap. Germline lookup yields CDR1 LGHNA and CDR2 YSLEER. Here the CDR3 reads CASSQVNQGPGSPLHF. Here the CDR3 DNA reads TGCGCCAGCAGCCAAGTCAATCAGGGTCCAGGTTCACCCCTCCACTTT.

This CDR3 reads CASSLTGDNQPQHF. The CDR3 bases are TGTGCCAGCAGCTTGACAGGGGACAATCAGCCCCAGCATTTT. The chain combines TRBV11-2 with TRBJ1-5, with 8 nucleotides matching TRBD1. V dropped 3 bases and J dropped 3; count of bases not matched to a gene: 1. Germline V gives CDR1 SGHAT, CDR2 FQNNGV. The CDR3 runs 14 residues.

This clone came up once. The V call is TRBV9, the J call TRBJ2-3; a possible D gene is TRBD1 (6 bases). This CDR3 region has 14 residues. The V end lost 2 bases, the J end lost 6 bases, and 13 bases lay between the germline ends. Germline loops: CDR1 SGDLS, CDR2 YYNGEE. CDR3 in amino acids: CASSVASGVDTQYF. CDR3 nucleotide sequence: TGTGCCAGCAGCGTCGCCTCAGGGGTCGATACGCAGTATTTT.

The CDR3 sequence: CASSLNRQATGELFF. CDR3 bases: TGTGCCAGCAGCTTAAATCGGCAGGCCACCGGGGAGCTGTTTTTT. The chain combines TRBV7-2 with TRBJ2-2, with unresolved D. Between the trimmed V and J ends, which lost 2 bases and 4 bases, there was a span of 11 bases. The CDR3 loop spans 15 amino acids. Germline V gene data show CDR1 as SGHTA and CDR2 as FQGNSA.

The chain carries TRBV7-9 and TRBJ2-1; D might be TRBD2 (6 bases). V lost 5 bases to trimming and J lost 3 bases, with 11 bases between them. Germline loops: CDR1 SEHNR, CDR2 FQNEAQ (reference sequence). CDR3 length: 14 residues. This chain's CDR3 is CASSHSGDYNEQFF. The CDR3 DNA is TGTGCCAGCAGCCATAGCGGAGACTACAATGAGCAGTTCTTC.